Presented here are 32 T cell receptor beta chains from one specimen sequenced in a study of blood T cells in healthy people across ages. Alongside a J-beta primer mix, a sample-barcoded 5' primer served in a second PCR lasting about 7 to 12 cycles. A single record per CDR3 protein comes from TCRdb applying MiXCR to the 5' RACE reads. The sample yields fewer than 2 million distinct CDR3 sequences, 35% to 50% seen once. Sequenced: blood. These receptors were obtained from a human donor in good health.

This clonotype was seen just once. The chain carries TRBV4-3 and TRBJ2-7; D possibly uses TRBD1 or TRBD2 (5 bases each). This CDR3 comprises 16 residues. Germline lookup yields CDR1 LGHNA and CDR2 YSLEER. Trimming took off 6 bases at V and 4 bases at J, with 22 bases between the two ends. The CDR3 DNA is TGCGCCAGCAGTCCTTATGCGGAGGAAGGGGTTTACGAGCAGTACTTC. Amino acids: CASSPYAEEGVYEQYF.

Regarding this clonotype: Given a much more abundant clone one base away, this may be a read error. The CDR3 is CASSQTSGDYNEQFF. CDR3 sequence (DNA): TGTGCCAGCAGCCAGACTAGCGGGGACTACAATGAGCAGTTCTTC. This chain uses TRBV5-5 with TRBJ2-1; the match to TRBD2 covers 11 bases. Germline V CDR1 and CDR2: SGHKS, YYEKEE (reference sequence). The ends lost 4 bases at V and 3 bases at J; junction bases unmatched: 3. This CDR3 spans 15 amino acids.

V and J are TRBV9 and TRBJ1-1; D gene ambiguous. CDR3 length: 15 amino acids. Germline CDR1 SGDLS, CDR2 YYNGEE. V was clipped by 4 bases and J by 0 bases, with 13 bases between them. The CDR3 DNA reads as TGTGCCAGCAGCCCGAGCGGCAGGATGAACACTGAAGCTTTCTTT. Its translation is CASSPSGRMNTEAFF.

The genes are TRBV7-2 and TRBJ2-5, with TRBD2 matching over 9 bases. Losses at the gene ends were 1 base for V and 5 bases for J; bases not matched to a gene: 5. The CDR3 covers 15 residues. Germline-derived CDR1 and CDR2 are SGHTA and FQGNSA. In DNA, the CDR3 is TGTGCCAGCAGCTTAGGTGCGGGGGGGCTGGAGACCCAGTACTTC. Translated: CASSLGAGGLETQYF.

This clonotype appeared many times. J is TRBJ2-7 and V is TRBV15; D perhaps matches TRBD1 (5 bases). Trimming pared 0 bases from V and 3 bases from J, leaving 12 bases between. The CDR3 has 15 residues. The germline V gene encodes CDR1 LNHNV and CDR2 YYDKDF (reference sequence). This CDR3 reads CATSRDPTDHYEQYF. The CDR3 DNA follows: TGTGCCACCAGCAGAGACCCGACAGACCACTACGAGCAGTACTTC.

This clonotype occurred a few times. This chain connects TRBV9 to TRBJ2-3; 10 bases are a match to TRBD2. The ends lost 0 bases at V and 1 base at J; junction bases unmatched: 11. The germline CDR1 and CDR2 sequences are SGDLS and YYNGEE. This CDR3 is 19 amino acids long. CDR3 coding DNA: TGTGCCAGCAGCGTAGGATGGGCTAGCGGGGGTTCAGGCACAGATACGCAGTATTTT. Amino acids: CASSVGWASGGSGTDTQYF. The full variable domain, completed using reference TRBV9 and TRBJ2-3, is DSGVTQTPKHLITATGQRVTLRCSPRSGDLSVYWYQQSLDQGLQFLIQYYNGEERAKGNILERFSAQQFPDLHSELNLSSLELGDSALYFCASSVGWASGGSGTDTQYFGPGTRLTVL.

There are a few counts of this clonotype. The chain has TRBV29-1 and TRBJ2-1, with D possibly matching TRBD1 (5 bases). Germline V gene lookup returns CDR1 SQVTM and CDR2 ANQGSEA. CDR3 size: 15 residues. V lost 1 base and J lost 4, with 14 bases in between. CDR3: CSVEGGQLGYNEQFF. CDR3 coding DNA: TGCAGCGTTGAAGGCGGACAATTGGGTTACAATGAGCAGTTCTTC.

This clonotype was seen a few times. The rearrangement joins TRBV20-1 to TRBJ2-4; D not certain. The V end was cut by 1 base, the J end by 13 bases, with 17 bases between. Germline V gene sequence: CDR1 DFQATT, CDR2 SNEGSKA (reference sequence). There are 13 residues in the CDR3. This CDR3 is CSARGPLYNEQYF. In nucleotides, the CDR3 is TGCAGTGCTAGAGGTCCCCTCTACAATGAGCAGTACTTC.

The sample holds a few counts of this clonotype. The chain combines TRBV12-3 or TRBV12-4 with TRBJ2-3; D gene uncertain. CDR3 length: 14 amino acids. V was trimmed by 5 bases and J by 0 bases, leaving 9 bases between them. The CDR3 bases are TGTGCCAGCAGTCGCTGGGTGAGCACAGATACGCAGTATTTT. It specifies CASSRWVSTDTQYF.

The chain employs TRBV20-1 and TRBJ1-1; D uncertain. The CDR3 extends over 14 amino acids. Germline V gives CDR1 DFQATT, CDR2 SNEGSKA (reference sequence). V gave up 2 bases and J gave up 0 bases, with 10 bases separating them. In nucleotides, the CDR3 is TGCAGTGCTAGACCGGGCAGTTTGAACACTGAAGCTTTCTTT. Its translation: CSARPGSLNTEAFF.

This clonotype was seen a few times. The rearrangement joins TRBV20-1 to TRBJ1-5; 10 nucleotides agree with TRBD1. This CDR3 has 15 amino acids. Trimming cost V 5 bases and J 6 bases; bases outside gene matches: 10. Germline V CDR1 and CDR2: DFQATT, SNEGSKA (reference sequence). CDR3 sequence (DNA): TGCAGTGCTTTTGACGGGACAGGGGAATTTCAGCCCCAGCATTTT. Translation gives CSAFDGTGEFQPQHF.

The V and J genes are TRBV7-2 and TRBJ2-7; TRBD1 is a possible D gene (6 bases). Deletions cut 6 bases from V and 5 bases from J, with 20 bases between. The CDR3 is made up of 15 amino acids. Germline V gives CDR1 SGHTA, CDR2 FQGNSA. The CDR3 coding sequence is TGTGCCAGCAGGTACTCGGGGACACCACTGGACGAGCAGTACTTC. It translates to CASRYSGTPLDEQYF.

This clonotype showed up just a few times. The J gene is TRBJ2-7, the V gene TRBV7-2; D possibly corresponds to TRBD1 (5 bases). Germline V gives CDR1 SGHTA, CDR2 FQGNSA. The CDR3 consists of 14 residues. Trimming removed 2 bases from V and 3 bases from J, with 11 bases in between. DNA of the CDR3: TGTGCCAGCAGCTTATCCAGGGTAGTCTACGAGCAGTACTTC. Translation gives CASSLSRVVYEQYF.

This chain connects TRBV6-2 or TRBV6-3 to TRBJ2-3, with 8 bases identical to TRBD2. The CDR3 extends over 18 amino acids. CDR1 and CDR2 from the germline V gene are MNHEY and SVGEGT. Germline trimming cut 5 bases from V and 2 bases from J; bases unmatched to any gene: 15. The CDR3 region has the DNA TGTGCCAGCAGTGCTATCCCCTTTAGCGGGGCCCTCACAGATACGCAGTATTTT. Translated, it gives CASSAIPFSGALTDTQYF.

As DNA, the CDR3 is TGCAGTGCTAGCGAGGGTGCGGAGCCCACAGATACGCAGTATTTT. Translation gives CSASEGAEPTDTQYF. This chain links TRBV20-1 with TRBJ2-3; possibly TRBD2 for D (5 bases). Germline V CDR1 and CDR2: DFQATT, SNEGSKA (reference sequence). The ends were cut back, 3 bases at V and 2 bases at J, with 15 bases in the middle. This CDR3 is built from 15 residues.

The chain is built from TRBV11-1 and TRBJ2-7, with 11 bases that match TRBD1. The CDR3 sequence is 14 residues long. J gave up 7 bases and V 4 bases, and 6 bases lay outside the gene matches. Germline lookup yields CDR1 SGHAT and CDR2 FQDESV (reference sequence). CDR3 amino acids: CASSSDRGLREQYF. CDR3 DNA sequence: TGTGCCAGCAGCTCGGACAGGGGGCTTCGGGAGCAGTACTTC.

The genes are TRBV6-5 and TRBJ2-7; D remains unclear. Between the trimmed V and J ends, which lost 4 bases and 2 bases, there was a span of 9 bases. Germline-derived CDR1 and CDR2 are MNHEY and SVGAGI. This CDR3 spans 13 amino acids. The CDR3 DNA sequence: TGTGCCAGCAGTTCCAAAGGGACCTACGAGCAGTACTTC. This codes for CASSSKGTYEQYF.

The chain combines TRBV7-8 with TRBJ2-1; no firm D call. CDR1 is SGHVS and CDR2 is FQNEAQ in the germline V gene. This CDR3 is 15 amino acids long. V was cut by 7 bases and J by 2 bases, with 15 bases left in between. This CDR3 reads CASTRYVAAYNEQFF. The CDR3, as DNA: TGTGCCAGCACCCGTTATGTGGCGGCCTACAATGAGCAGTTCTTC.

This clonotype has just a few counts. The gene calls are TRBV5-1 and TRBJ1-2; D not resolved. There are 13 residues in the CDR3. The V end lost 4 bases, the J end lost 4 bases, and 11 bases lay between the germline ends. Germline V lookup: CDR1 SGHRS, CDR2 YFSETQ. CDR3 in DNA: TGCGCCAGCAGCGATGAACCCACCTATGGCTACACCTTC. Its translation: CASSDEPTYGYTF. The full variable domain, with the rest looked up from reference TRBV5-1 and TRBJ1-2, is KAGVTQTPRYLIKTRGQQVTLSCSPISGHRSVSWYQQTPGQGLQFLFEYFSETQRNKGNFPGRFSGRQFSNSRSEMNVSTLELGDSALYLCASSDEPTYGYTFGSGTRLTVV.

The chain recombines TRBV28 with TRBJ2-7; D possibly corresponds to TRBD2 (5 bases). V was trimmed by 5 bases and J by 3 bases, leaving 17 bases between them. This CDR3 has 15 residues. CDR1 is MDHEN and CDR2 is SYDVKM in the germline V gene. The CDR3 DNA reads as TGTGCCAGCAGTATAACGGGGAGCCACTACTACGAGCAGTACTTC. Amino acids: CASSITGSHYYEQYF.

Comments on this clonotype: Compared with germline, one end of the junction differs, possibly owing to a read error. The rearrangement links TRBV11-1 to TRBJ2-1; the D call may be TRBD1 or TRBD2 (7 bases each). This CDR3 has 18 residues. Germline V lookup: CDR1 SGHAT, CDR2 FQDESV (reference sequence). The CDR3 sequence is CANSLRGSTSRGADEQFF. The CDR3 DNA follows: TGTGCCAACAGCTTAAGGGGCTCGACTAGCAGGGGGGCGGATGAGCAGTTCTTC.

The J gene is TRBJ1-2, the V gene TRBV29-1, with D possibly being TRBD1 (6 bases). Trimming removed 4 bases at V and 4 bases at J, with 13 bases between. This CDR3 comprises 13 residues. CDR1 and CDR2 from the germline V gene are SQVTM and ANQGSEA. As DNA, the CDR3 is TGCAGCGTTGGAACAGGGAGGAGCTATGGCTACACCTTC. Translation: CSVGTGRSYGYTF.

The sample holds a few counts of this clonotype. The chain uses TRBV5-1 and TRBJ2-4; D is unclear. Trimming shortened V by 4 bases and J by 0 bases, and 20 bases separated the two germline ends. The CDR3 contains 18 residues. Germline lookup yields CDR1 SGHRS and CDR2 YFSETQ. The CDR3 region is CASSPYQSEALAKNIQYF. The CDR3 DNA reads TGCGCCAGCAGCCCTTACCAGTCAGAGGCACTAGCCAAAAACATTCAGTACTTC.

This CDR3 reads CASSQGRGLTGELFF. The CDR3 region has the DNA TGCGCCAGCAGCCAAGGCAGGGGGCTCACCGGGGAGCTGTTTTTT. The chain is built from TRBV4-1 and TRBJ2-2; TRBD1 matches 8 bases. The CDR3 is made up of 15 amino acids. Losses at the gene ends were 1 base for V and 4 bases for J; bases not matched to a gene: 2. CDR1 MGHRA and CDR2 YSYEKL come from the germline V gene.

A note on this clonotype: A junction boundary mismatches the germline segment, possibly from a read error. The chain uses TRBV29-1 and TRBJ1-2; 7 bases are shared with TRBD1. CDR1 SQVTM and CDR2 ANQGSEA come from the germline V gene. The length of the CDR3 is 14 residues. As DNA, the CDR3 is TGCAGCGTTTCAGTCACAGGGGCGAATGATGGCCACACCTTC. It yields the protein CSVSVTGANDGHTF.

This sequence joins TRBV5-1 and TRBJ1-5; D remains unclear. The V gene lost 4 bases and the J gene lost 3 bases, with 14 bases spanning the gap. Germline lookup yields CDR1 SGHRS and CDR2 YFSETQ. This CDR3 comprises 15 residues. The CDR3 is CASSPRAGPNQPQHF. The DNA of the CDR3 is TGCGCCAGCAGCCCCCGGGCAGGACCCAATCAGCCCCAGCATTTT.

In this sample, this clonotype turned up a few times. The CDR3 coding sequence is TGTGCCAGCCAGGGCGATTATAGCAATCAGCCCCAGCATTTT. It specifies CASQGDYSNQPQHF. This chain links TRBV28 with TRBJ1-5; maybe TRBD1 (5 bases). V was cut by 8 bases and J by 0 bases, with 11 bases left in between. The CDR3 consists of 14 residues. Germline values: CDR1 MDHEN, CDR2 SYDVKM.

In DNA, the CDR3 is TGTGCCAGCAGCGGATCGGACAGGGACTTTGAGCAGTTCTTC. It is translated as CASSGSDRDFEQFF. This sequence joins TRBV6-5 and TRBJ2-1, with TRBD1 matching 8 bases. CDR3 length: 14 residues. CDR1 and CDR2 (germline): MNHEY, SVGAGI. V was pared by 6 bases and J by 9 bases, with 10 bases of the junction left unmatched.

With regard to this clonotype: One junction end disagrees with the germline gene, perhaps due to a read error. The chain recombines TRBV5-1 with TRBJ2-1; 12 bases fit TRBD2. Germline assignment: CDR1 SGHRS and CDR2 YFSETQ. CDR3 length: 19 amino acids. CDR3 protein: CANSRLAGDFNPSYNEQFF. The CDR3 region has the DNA TGCGCCAACAGCCGACTAGCGGGGGATTTTAACCCCTCATACAATGAGCAGTTCTTC.

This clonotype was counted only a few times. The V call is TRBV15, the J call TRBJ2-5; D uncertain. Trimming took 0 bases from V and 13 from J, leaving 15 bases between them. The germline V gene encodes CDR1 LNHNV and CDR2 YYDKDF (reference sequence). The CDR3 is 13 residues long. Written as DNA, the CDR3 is TGTGCCACCAGCAGAGATGGGGTCTACGAGCGGTACTTC. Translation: CATSRDGVYERYF.

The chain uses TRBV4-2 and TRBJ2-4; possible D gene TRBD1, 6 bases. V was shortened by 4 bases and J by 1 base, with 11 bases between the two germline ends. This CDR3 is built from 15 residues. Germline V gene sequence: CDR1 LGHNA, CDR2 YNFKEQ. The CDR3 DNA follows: TGTGCCAGCAGCCCGGGGACAATGGCCAAAAACATTCAGTACTTC. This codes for CASSPGTMAKNIQYF.

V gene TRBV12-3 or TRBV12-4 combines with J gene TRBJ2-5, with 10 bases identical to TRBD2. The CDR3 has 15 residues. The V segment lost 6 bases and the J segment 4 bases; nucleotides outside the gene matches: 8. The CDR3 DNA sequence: TGTGCCAGCAGACTCACTAAGCGGGGGGGAGAGACCCAGTACTTC. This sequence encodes CASRLTKRGGETQYF.